The entry below describes one T cell receptor beta chain. Germline V lookup: CDR1 MDHEN, CDR2 SYDVKM. Losses at the gene ends were 8 bases for V and 6 bases for J; bases not matched to a gene: 10. This CDR3 region has 14 residues. Living in 20 to 30 US areas, the participants were between 18 and 89 years of age. Participants were placed into cohorts based on the clinical history they reported. In the authors' workflow: Amplified reference gene primers provided the basis for estimating nucleated cell counts. TCRdb's copy holds only in-frame clones and misses some; the assay was immunoSEQ multiplex PCR. V, J and clone size are taken as reported in that table, and D and trimming were inferred from the DNA itself. The sample includes fewer than 500,000 clones, approximately 90% of them seen just once. This record belongs to a study of blood T cell repertoires in COVID-19. About the study: The United States, Italy and Spain supplied acute and convalescent COVID-19 samples.

Specimen: PBMCs or T cells enriched from blood (not recorded which). The sequence was obtained from a man aged 30 to 39 who had recovered from COVID-19. The V gene is TRBV28, the J gene TRBJ1-5, with 7 bases identical to TRBD1. The DNA for the CDR3 is TGTGCCAGCCACCCCGGGCAGGGGGGTCAGCCCCAGCATTTT. It specifies CASHPGQGGQPQHF.